The 6 T cell receptor beta chains below were found in one sample sequenced in a study of T-cell memory formation after mild COVID-19. TCRdb redid the calling of the 5' RACE reads with MiXCR, one entry per CDR3 protein. The profile shows hundreds of thousands of distinct CDR3 sequences, under 20% of them singletons. Sequencing was performed on PBMCs or a T cell subset sorted from them (not recorded which). The receptor source for this set is a man aged 18 to 35 who had mild COVID-19 (a few samples of this study predate the infection). Cell type and time point are not known.

The chain is built from TRBV11-1 and TRBJ2-7; D gene unclear. The germline V and J ends were trimmed by 0 bases and 2 bases, with 11 bases remaining between them. The CDR3 has 15 amino acids. Germline CDR1 is SGHAT and CDR2 is FQDESV (reference sequence). This CDR3 is CASSLAGMGTYEQYF. In DNA, the CDR3 is TGTGCCAGCAGCTTAGCGGGAATGGGAACCTACGAGCAGTACTTC.

There are a few counts of this clonotype. This chain links TRBV20-1 with TRBJ1-1, with a weak D call TRBD1 (5 bases). Germline lookup yields CDR1 DFQATT and CDR2 SNEGSKA (reference sequence). The CDR3 is made up of 12 amino acids. This CDR3 reads CSAGTANTEAFF. The DNA of the CDR3 is TGCAGCGCTGGGACGGCGAACACTGAAGCTTTCTTT.

In this sample, this clonotype turned up a few times. The rearrangement links TRBV29-1 to TRBJ1-1, with a possible D match to TRBD1 (5 bases). Germline V gives CDR1 SQVTM, CDR2 ANQGSEA. The CDR3 has 11 residues. The V gene lost 3 bases and the J gene lost 10 bases, with 12 bases spanning the gap. This CDR3 is CSVDTGLGAFF. CDR3 sequence (DNA): TGCAGCGTTGATACAGGCTTAGGAGCTTTCTTT. Supplemented by reference TRBV29-1 and TRBJ1-1, the full variable domain reads SAVISQKPSRDICQRGTSLTIQCQVDSQVTMMFWYRQQPGQSLTLIATANQGSEATYESGFVIDKFPISRPNLTFSTLTVSNMSPEDSSIYLCSVDTGLGAFFGQGTRLTVV.

Only a few counts were recorded for this clonotype. The J gene is TRBJ1-2, the V gene TRBV3-1; the D gene is possibly TRBD1 (5 bases). V gave up 5 bases and J gave up 7 bases, with 23 bases separating them. Germline V lookup: CDR1 LGHDT, CDR2 YNNKEL (reference sequence). This CDR3 comprises 16 residues. CDR3 coding DNA: TGTGCCAGCAGCGAGATGGGTCCCCTGGGGGACGGTGGCTACACCTTC. This codes for CASSEMGPLGDGGYTF. Using reference TRBV3-1 and TRBJ1-2 for the parts outside the CDR3, the full variable domain is DTAVSQTPKYLVTQMGNDKSIKCEQNLGHDTMYWYKQDSKKFLKIMFSYNNKELIINETVPNRFSPKSPDKAHLNLHINSLELGDSAVYFCASSEMGPLGDGGYTFGSGTRLTVV.

V usage is TRBV11-2 and J usage is TRBJ2-5, with TRBD2 matching over 12 bases. CDR3 size: 15 residues. Germline V CDR1 and CDR2: SGHAT, FQNNGV. Trimming at V came to 6 bases and at J to 2 bases, leaving 4 bases not matched to a gene. The CDR3 loop is CASSWTSGDQETQYF. The DNA of the CDR3 is TGTGCCAGCAGTTGGACTAGCGGGGATCAAGAGACCCAGTACTTC. The variable domain in full, with the rest retrieved from reference TRBV11-2 and TRBJ2-5, is EAGVAQSPRYKIIEKRQSVAFWCNPISGHATLYWYQQILGQGPKLLIQFQNNGVVDDSQLPKDRFSAERLKGVDSTLKIQPAKLEDSAVYLCASSWTSGDQETQYFGPGTRLLVL.

This chain connects TRBV20-1 to TRBJ1-4; TRBD1 is a possible D gene (6 bases). V lost 3 bases and J lost 7, with 12 bases in between. The CDR3 length is 13 residues. Germline loops: CDR1 DFQATT, CDR2 SNEGSKA (reference sequence). The CDR3 sequence: CSASPTGIEKLFF. The CDR3 coding sequence is TGCAGTGCTAGCCCGACAGGAATTGAAAAACTGTTTTTT.